What follows describes a single TCR beta chain. Its antigen is currently not known. The read stops 3 residues short of the end of the CDR3; the missing end is completed from the germline J gene. The CDR3 contains 13 residues, cysteine and phenylalanine counted. The 30 bases shown cover part of the CDR3, and their frame starts at base 1. V and J lose 5 bases and 7 bases, and a span of 12 bases separates them. From a lookup of the germline V gene (reference sequence), CDR1 and CDR2 are GTSNPN and SVGIG. This sample was taken from a study of T cell clonality in common variable immunodeficiency (dated by TCRdb to 2015 to 2017). Study-level results and caveats: Correlations between repertoire features and clinical complications were limited by patient heterogeneity within the CVID cohort. Reportedly, TCRbeta sequences from CVID had fewer deletions and N-nucleotide insertions, and highly modified clones with 13 or more V deletions were absent from CVID. According to the authors, figuring out what caused the increased clonality in CVID would require sequencing the repertoires of T cell subpopulations. Although equal DNA input was used, an average of about 80,000 unique sequences per sample was obtained for controls, compared with some 30,000 for CVID samples. Healthy controls shared more TCRbeta clones with each other than CVID subjects shared among themselves (p < 0.0001). TCRbeta clonality was higher in CVID subjects than in healthy controls (t-test p = 0.018), and the increase was most characteristic of about a third of subjects.

CVID samples and control samples contributed equivalent amounts of genomic DNA as sequencing input. For every sample, a 60 bp segment covering the rearranged TCRbeta CDR3 region was amplified and then sequenced. TCRbeta amplification used the immunoSEQ assay, a bias-corrected multiplex PCR with high-throughput sequencing. The paper's data handling went like this. Every unique nucleotide sequence was considered a clone and was annotated with V, D and J genes, copy number and frequency. Sequences were labeled productive if in frame, and non-productive if out of frame or containing stop codons. As previously described, clonality was calculated on the basis of Shannon's entropy. The predicted amino acid sequences of productive clones were used to derive mean CDR3 Kyte-Doolittle hydropathy. Hierarchical clustering of scaled V gene usage was performed with the R hclust function using Manhattan distance and complete linkage. Sharing of clones by CDR3 amino acid sequence was evaluated by resampling 12 repertoires per group over 100 rounds. The repertoires were searched for around 72 published EBV-specific and almost 250 published CMV-specific TCRbeta sequences. Analysis left out two CVID samples that produced under 10,000 sequences, so 35 to 50 CVID repertoires remained. The source is immuneACCESS, and TCRdb retained only in-frame sequences with V and J called. Part of the clones is not carried over; for the studies checked, unresolved V genes explain less than half of this, and the remainder is unexplained. V and J calls plus clone size are reproduced from that table; the DNA served to infer D and trimming. For this sample the table reports 2,000 to 3,000 clones, with no clone seen just once. The ten largest clones represent around 12% of the sample.

Diagnosis of CVID followed standard criteria, namely serum IgG, IgA and/or IgM below the normal range together with specific antibody deficiency. A total of roughly 46 subjects (approximately 15 female and 29 male; age range roughly 9 to 65 years, mean age around 40) were included in the CVID group. Most of the CVID patients and most of the healthy controls were of Caucasian heritage. At the time of study participation, every CVID subject had been on replacement immunoglobulin therapy for at least one year. When blood was collected, none of the CVID subjects were ill or on immunomodulatory or immunosuppressive medication. From each donor, about 5 to 8.5 ml of heparinized peripheral whole blood was collected. Genomic DNA from adults with common variable immune deficiency (CVID) and from healthy adult controls was the source for sequencing TCRbeta CDR3 repertoires. Diluted blood was density-centrifuged over Hypaque 1077 or Ficoll-Paque to isolate peripheral blood mononuclear cells. Genomic DNA was obtained from unsorted mononuclear cells using either Qiagen column purification or a centrifugation-based method.

This sequence originates from a human donor with common variable immunodeficiency. Sample: peripheral blood mononuclear cells. The chain uses TRBV30 and TRBJ1-6, with no reliable assignment of the D segment. The CDR3 protein sequence reads: CAWEDTLNSPLHF. The part of the CDR3 DNA that was read is TGTGCCTGGGAAGACACGTTGAATTCACCC.